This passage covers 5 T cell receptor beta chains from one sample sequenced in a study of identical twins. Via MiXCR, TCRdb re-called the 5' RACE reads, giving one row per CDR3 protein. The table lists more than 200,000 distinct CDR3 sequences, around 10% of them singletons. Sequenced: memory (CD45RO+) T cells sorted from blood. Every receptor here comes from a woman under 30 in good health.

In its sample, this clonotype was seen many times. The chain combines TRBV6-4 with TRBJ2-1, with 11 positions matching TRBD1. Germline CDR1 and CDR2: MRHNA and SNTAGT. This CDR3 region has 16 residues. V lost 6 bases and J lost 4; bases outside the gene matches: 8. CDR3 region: CASSSHGTGGYNEQFF. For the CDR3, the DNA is TGTGCCAGCAGCTCTCACGGGACAGGGGGATACAATGAGCAGTTCTTC.

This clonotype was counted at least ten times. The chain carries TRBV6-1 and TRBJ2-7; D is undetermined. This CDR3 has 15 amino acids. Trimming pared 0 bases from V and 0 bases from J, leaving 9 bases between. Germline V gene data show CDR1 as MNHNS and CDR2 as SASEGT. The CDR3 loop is CASSEAAESSYEQYF. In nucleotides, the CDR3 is TGTGCCAGCAGTGAAGCAGCCGAGAGCTCCTACGAGCAGTACTTC.

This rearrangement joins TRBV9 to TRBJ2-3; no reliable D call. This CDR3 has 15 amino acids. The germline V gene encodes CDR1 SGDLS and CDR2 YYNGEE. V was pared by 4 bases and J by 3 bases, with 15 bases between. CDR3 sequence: CASSPRGLQTDTQYF. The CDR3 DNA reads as TGTGCCAGCAGCCCCCGTGGGTTGCAGACAGATACGCAGTATTTT.

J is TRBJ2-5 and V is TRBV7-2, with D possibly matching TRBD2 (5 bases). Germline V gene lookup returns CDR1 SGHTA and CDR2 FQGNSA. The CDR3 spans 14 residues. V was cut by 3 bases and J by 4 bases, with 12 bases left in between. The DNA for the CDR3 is TGTGCCAGCAGCTTTGGTCCGGGGAGAGAGACCCAGTACTTC. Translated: CASSFGPGRETQYF.

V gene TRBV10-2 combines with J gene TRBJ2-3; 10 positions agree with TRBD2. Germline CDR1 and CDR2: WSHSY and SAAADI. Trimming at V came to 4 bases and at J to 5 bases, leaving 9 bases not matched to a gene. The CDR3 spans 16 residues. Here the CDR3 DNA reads TGCGCCAGCAGTGGAAGAGCGGGGGGGCGGGTAGATACGCAGTATTTT. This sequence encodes CASSGRAGGRVDTQYF.